This entry features one T cell receptor beta chain sequence. Its cognate antigen is unknown. A read error may account for a junction end that differs from germline. Generation of TCR cDNA used 5'RACE template switching (which added a universal primer site and UMIs). TCRdb fed the 5' RACE reads into MiXCR, producing one record per CDR3 protein. The repertoire consists of about 330,000 distinct CDR3 sequences, with around 8.1% occurring once and the leading ten covering around 17%. The CDR3 contains 12 residues. Looked up from germline, CDR1 is LNHDA and CDR2 is SQIVND (reference sequence). This sample was included in a study of T cells after yellow fever vaccination. Overall study results and limits: The study re-detected most primary-vaccination clones after the booster (nearly 97% CD4, around 89% CD8). The presence of abundant clonotypes contaminating from the bulk population was possible in FACS-sorted repertoires.

The chain joins TRBV19 to TRBJ1-1; a weak D match, TRBD1 (5 bases). The material was PBMCs, obtained about 49 days after the first yellow fever vaccination. This TCR was sampled from a man younger than 30 who received the YFV17D yellow fever vaccine. CDR3 sequence reads: CAGSTGTVEAFF. For the CDR3, the DNA is TGTGCCGGTAGTACCGGGACGGTAGAAGCTTTCTTT. Complete variable domain (other parts from reference TRBV19 and TRBJ1-1): DGGITQSPKYLFRKEGQNVTLSCEQNLNHDAMYWYRQDPGQGLRLIYYSQIVNDFQKGDIAEGYSVSREKKESFPLTVTSAQKNPTAFYLCAGSTGTVEAFFGQGTRLTVV.